These 28 T cell receptor beta chains originate from one sample sequenced in a study of identical twins. TCRdb reanalysed the 5' RACE reads using MiXCR and keeps one entry per CDR3 protein. Among some 320,000 distinct CDR3 sequences listed, roughly an eighth were seen once. A further study also used this sample, focusing on yellow fever vaccine responses in identical twins.

The sequencing sample was made of CD8+ T cells sorted from blood. The receptor source for this set is a woman aged 18-29 years in good health.

The table lists this clonotype with a few counts. This chain joins TRBV10-3 and TRBJ2-7, with no clear D. CDR3 size: 13 residues. The germline CDR1 and CDR2 sequences are ENHRY and SYGVKD. The V end was cut by 4 bases, the J end by 0 bases, with 7 bases between. For the CDR3, the DNA is TGTGCCATCAGTGTGGGGTTCTCCTACGAGCAGTACGTC. Its protein product is CAISVGFSYEQYV.

The rearrangement joins TRBV11-2 to TRBJ2-7, with D tentatively TRBD2 (5 bases). In germline, CDR1 is SGHAT, CDR2 FQNNGV. The CDR3 sequence is 16 residues long. V was shortened by 1 base and J by 0 bases, with 13 bases between the two germline ends. CDR3 sequence reads: CASSLGEGALSYEQYF. In DNA form, the CDR3 reads TGTGCCAGCAGCTTAGGAGAGGGAGCCCTCTCCTACGAGCAGTACTTC.

This clonotype was recorded at least ten times. This CDR3 is CASSLSETGAYNEQFF. The DNA of the CDR3 is TGTGCCAGCAGTTTATCCGAGACAGGAGCCTACAATGAGCAGTTCTTC. The genes are TRBV28 and TRBJ2-1; possible D gene TRBD1, 6 bases. The germline V and J ends were trimmed by 1 base and 2 bases, with 12 bases remaining between them. This CDR3 has 16 residues. CDR1 and CDR2 (germline): MDHEN, SYDVKM.

J is TRBJ2-1 and V is TRBV15, with 7 nucleotides matching TRBD2. Trimming cost V 3 bases and J 10 bases; bases outside gene matches: 9. The CDR3 is made up of 14 amino acids. The V gene's germline CDR1 is LNHNV and CDR2 YYDKDF (reference sequence). The CDR3 protein is CATSSARLAREQFF. In nucleotides, the CDR3 is TGTGCCACCAGCAGCGCCCGACTAGCTCGGGAGCAGTTCTTC.

This clonotype was seen more than once but under ten times. CDR3 nucleotides: TGCAGTGCTATGGAGGAGCCGGGGCATAATGAGCAGTTCTTC. Its protein is CSAMEEPGHNEQFF. The V call is TRBV20-1, the J call TRBJ2-1, with D possibly being TRBD1 or TRBD2 (5 bases each). This CDR3 comprises 14 residues. Germline assignment: CDR1 DFQATT and CDR2 SNEGSKA (reference sequence). Trimming took 4 bases from V and 7 from J, leaving 17 bases between them.

The chain links TRBV4-1 to TRBJ2-7; D gene unclear. Trimming left V 1 base short and J 2 bases short, with 15 bases between. Germline V CDR1 and CDR2: MGHRA, YSYEKL. The CDR3 sequence is 16 residues long. The CDR3 region has the DNA TGCGCCAGCAGCCAAGTTGGAGAAACCTGGACCTACGAGCAGTACTTC. Amino acid sequence: CASSQVGETWTYEQYF.

The chain is built from TRBV29-1 and TRBJ2-3; maybe TRBD2 (5 bases). Germline CDR1 SQVTM, CDR2 ANQGSEA. The CDR3 is made up of 15 amino acids. Trimming removed 1 base at V and 1 base at J, with 12 bases between. CDR3 sequence reads: CSVEGGISGTDTQYF. CDR3 in DNA: TGCAGCGTTGAAGGGGGTATTAGCGGCACAGATACGCAGTATTTT.

V is TRBV27 and J is TRBJ1-1; D remains unclear. In germline, CDR1 is MNHEY, CDR2 SMNVEV (reference sequence). Trimming pared 7 bases from V and 4 bases from J, leaving 10 bases between. CDR3 length equals 12 residues. The CDR3 loop reads CASIGEATEAFF. DNA of the CDR3: TGTGCCAGCATCGGGGAGGCCACTGAAGCTTTCTTT.

The rearrangement joins TRBV28 to TRBJ1-1; tentatively, D is TRBD1 (6 bases). The V and J ends lost 5 bases and 4 bases respectively, with 11 bases between them. The germline CDR1 and CDR2 sequences are MDHEN and SYDVKM. This CDR3 has 13 residues. The CDR3 here is CASSAGESTEAFF. For the CDR3, the DNA is TGTGCCAGCAGTGCAGGGGAGAGCACTGAAGCTTTCTTT. Supplemented by reference TRBV28 and TRBJ1-1, the full variable domain reads DVKVTQSSRYLVKRTGEKVFLECVQDMDHENMFWYRQDPGLGLRLIYFSYDVKMKEKGDIPEGYSVSREKKERFSLILESASTNQTSMYLCASSAGESTEAFFGQGTRLTVV.

The chain uses TRBV7-8 and TRBJ2-7; D might be TRBD2 (5 bases). Germline CDR1 SGHVS, CDR2 FQNEAQ. V was shortened by 8 bases and J by 0 bases, with 14 bases between the two germline ends. This CDR3 region has 14 residues. CDR3 coding DNA: TGTGCCAGCGCCACACTAGGGAGCTCCTACGAGCAGTACTTC. Its translation is CASATLGSSYEQYF.

This clonotype came up a few times. The rearrangement joins TRBV6-1 to TRBJ2-1; 7 nucleotides agree with TRBD2. The CDR3 contains 14 residues. Germline values: CDR1 MNHNS, CDR2 SASEGT. V was pared by 6 bases and J by 1 base, with 3 bases of the junction left unmatched. The CDR3 DNA reads as TGTGCCAGCAGCCCGCGGGAGTCCTACAATGAGCAGTTCTTC. It codes for CASSPRESYNEQFF.

The V call is TRBV28, the J call TRBJ1-1; 7 nucleotides align to TRBD1. Germline trimming cut 4 bases from V and 4 bases from J; bases unmatched to any gene: 6. CDR3 length equals 14 residues. Germline assignment: CDR1 MDHEN and CDR2 SYDVKM. The CDR3 coding sequence is TGTGCCAGCAGTTATACAGGGGTGGGCACTGAAGCTTTCTTT. Its protein is CASSYTGVGTEAFF.

This clonotype has only a few counts. This sequence joins TRBV3-1 and TRBJ2-3; D not certain. CDR3 length: 13 amino acids. CDR1 and CDR2 (germline): LGHDT, YNNKEL (reference sequence). V lost 0 bases, J lost 2 bases, and 3 bases lay in between. DNA for the CDR3: TGTGCCAGCAGCCAAGACGACACAGATACGCAGTATTTT. This translates into CASSQDDTDTQYF.

In this sample, this clonotype turned up a few times. V and J are TRBV29-1 and TRBJ2-4; the D gene is possibly TRBD2 (6 bases). Trimming shortened V by 4 bases and J by 7 bases, and 14 bases separated the two germline ends. The germline gives CDR1 SQVTM, CDR2 ANQGSEA. This CDR3 has 13 residues. The CDR3 DNA reads as TGCAGCGTTGGGGGGGATTTGGGGAACATTCAGTACTTC. It is translated as CSVGGDLGNIQYF. Based on the CDR3 plus reference TRBV29-1 and TRBJ2-4, the full variable domain is SAVISQKPSRDICQRGTSLTIQCQVDSQVTMMFWYRQQPGQSLTLIATANQGSEATYESGFVIDKFPISRPNLTFSTLTVSNMSPEDSSIYLCSVGGDLGNIQYFGAGTRLSVL.

A remark on this clonotype: One end of the junction fails to match germline, which may point to a read error. The chain has TRBV20-1 and TRBJ2-1, with 8 positions matching TRBD2. Per germline, CDR1 DFQATT and CDR2 SNEGSKA (reference sequence). CDR3 size: 17 residues. The CDR3 region has the DNA TGCTGTGCTAGAGATCTTAACGCGGGGGGTTCCTACAATGAGCAGTTCTTC. Residues: CCARDLNAGGSYNEQFF.

This clonotype has a count of ten or more. CDR3 sequence (DNA): TGTGCCAGCAGTGAAGGAATGGATTCGGCCTACGAGCAGTACGTC. The encoded protein is CASSEGMDSAYEQYV. This sequence joins TRBV6-1 and TRBJ2-7; no firm D call. The CDR3 runs 15 residues. Trimming stripped 1 base from V and 2 bases from J, with 12 bases between. The germline gives CDR1 MNHNS, CDR2 SASEGT.

This clonotype was recorded a few times. The chain uses TRBV29-1 and TRBJ2-7, with 7 bases identical to TRBD1. V shed 3 bases, J shed 2 bases, and the junction held 7 bases outside the gene matches. Germline CDR1 SQVTM, CDR2 ANQGSEA. The CDR3 sequence is 14 residues long. The CDR3 reads CSVETGTATYEQYF. CDR3 DNA sequence: TGCAGCGTTGAGACCGGGACAGCAACCTACGAGCAGTACTTC.

V usage is TRBV15 and J usage is TRBJ2-7; D assignment may be TRBD1 or TRBD2 (6 bases each). Deletions cut 0 bases from V and 7 bases from J, with 22 bases between. The CDR3 length is 17 residues. CDR1 and CDR2 (germline): LNHNV, YYDKDF (reference sequence). The DNA for the CDR3 is TGTGCCACCAGCAGAGATTTTCTCCCGGGGGCCCTATGGGAGCAGTACGTC. Protein product: CATSRDFLPGALWEQYV.

This clonotype was counted a few times. The chain is built from TRBV11-2 and TRBJ2-3, with unresolved D. With 5 bases removed from V and 1 base from J, the gap between germline ends came to 16 bases. This CDR3 is 16 amino acids long. CDR1 SGHAT and CDR2 FQNNGV come from the germline V gene. The CDR3 sequence is CASSPRGSSGTDTQYF. CDR3 sequence (DNA): TGTGCCAGCAGCCCCCGCGGTTCCTCCGGCACAGATACGCAGTATTTT.

This clonotype was seen a handful of times. The rearrangement joins TRBV7-9 to TRBJ1-1, with a weak D call TRBD1 (6 bases). Per the germline V gene, CDR1 is SEHNR and CDR2 is FQNEAQ (reference sequence). The CDR3 runs 15 residues. Trimming shortened V by 5 bases and J by 4 bases, and 17 bases separated the two germline ends. The CDR3 spells CASSRVAGASTEAFF. The CDR3 region has the DNA TGTGCCAGCAGCAGGGTGGCAGGGGCGTCCACTGAAGCTTTCTTT.

The chain is built from TRBV7-8 and TRBJ2-7, with TRBD2 as a possible D gene (7 bases). V was shortened by 4 bases and J by 0 bases, with 19 bases between the two germline ends. Germline CDR1 SGHVS, CDR2 FQNEAQ. This CDR3 contains 17 residues. The CDR3 bases are TGTGCCAGCAGCTCACAAGGGGGGGGCCCCAGCTCCTACGAGCAGTACGTC. Its translation: CASSSQGGGPSSYEQYV.

This clonotype turned up a few times. This chain uses TRBV4-1 with TRBJ2-1, with 8 bases that match TRBD2. This CDR3 is 17 amino acids long. Germline CDR1 MGHRA, CDR2 YSYEKL. The junction had 8 bases not matched to a gene; V was cut back by 1 base and J by 3 bases. The CDR3 DNA reads as TGCGCCAGCAGCCAAGGGGGTGCAGCGGGGGACTACAATGAGCAGTTCTTC. This encodes CASSQGGAAGDYNEQFF.

This clonotype was picked up a small number of times. This rearrangement joins TRBV7-9 to TRBJ2-2, with a weak D call TRBD2 (5 bases). V was trimmed by 5 bases and J by 7 bases, leaving 17 bases between them. Germline assignment: CDR1 SEHNR and CDR2 FQNEAQ (reference sequence). This CDR3 is 15 amino acids long. This CDR3 is CASSPVVSGSGELFF. The CDR3 DNA is TGTGCCAGCAGCCCCGTAGTGAGCGGTAGCGGGGAGCTGTTTTTT.

This chain uses TRBV12-5 with TRBJ1-5; D not resolved. CDR3 length equals 17 residues. The germline V and J ends were trimmed by 0 bases and 0 bases, with 12 bases remaining between them. The germline V gene has CDR1 LGHNT and CDR2 FRNRAP. The CDR3, as DNA: TGTGCTAGTGGTTTGGTACTGATGGGAGATAGCAATCAGCCCCAGCATTTT. It specifies CASGLVLMGDSNQPQHF.

There are a few counts of this clonotype. V usage is TRBV5-1 and J usage is TRBJ1-5; 8 nucleotides align to TRBD1. CDR3 length: 15 residues. The V and J ends lost 4 bases and 3 bases, in that order; junction bases with no gene match: 6. CDR1 SGHRS and CDR2 YFSETQ come from the germline V gene. CDR3 sequence reads: CASSLTGAPNQPQHF. The DNA of the CDR3 is TGCGCCAGCAGCCTGACAGGGGCCCCCAATCAGCCCCAGCATTTT.

The CDR3 protein is CASSYSRGASTDTQYF. CDR3 nucleotides: TGTGCCAGCAGTTACTCGAGAGGAGCTAGCACAGATACGCAGTATTTT. The gene calls are TRBV6-5 and TRBJ2-3; D not certain. The CDR3 is 16 amino acids. Germline V gives CDR1 MNHEY, CDR2 SVGAGI. V was cut by 0 bases and J by 0 bases, with 10 bases left in between.

This clonotype turned up a few times. The J gene is TRBJ2-2, the V gene TRBV7-3; 10 nucleotides agree with TRBD2. The CDR3 is 17 amino acids. The germline CDR1 and CDR2 sequences are SGHTA and FQGTGA. Trimming took 2 bases from V and 2 from J; bases not matched to a gene: 5. The CDR3 region is CASSLYTSGANTGELFF. DNA of the CDR3: TGTGCCAGCAGCTTATATACTAGCGGGGCTAACACCGGGGAGCTGTTTTTT. Using reference TRBV7-3 and TRBJ2-2 for the parts outside the CDR3, the full variable domain is GAGVSQTPSNKVTEKGKYVELRCDPISGHTALYWYRQSLGQGPEFLIYFQGTGAADDSGLPNDRFFAVRPEGSVSTLKIQRTERGDSAVYLCASSLYTSGANTGELFFGEGSRLTVL.

The chain links TRBV7-9 to TRBJ2-7; D is unresolved. The V gene's germline CDR1 is SEHNR and CDR2 FQNEAQ (reference sequence). The CDR3 spans 11 residues. Deletions cut 2 bases from V and 5 bases from J, with 4 bases between. For the CDR3, the DNA is TGTGCCAGCAGCTTAACCCACGAGCAGTACTTC. Amino acids: CASSLTHEQYF.